The 22 T cell receptor beta chains listed next were all sequenced from one sample in a study of blood T cell repertoires in COVID-19. Sequencing was performed with immunoSEQ multiplex PCR; in TCRdb, only in-frame clones are kept and a portion is missing. The data hold 140,000 to 150,000 clones, with under 85% observed a single time. Sequencing input: peripheral blood. The origin of the receptors is a middle-aged man with active or convalescent COVID-19.

V and J are TRBV10-3 and TRBJ2-3; 9 nucleotides line up with TRBD2. CDR3 length equals 14 residues. Trimming took 9 bases from V and 2 from J; bases not matched to a gene: 6. Germline CDR1 is ENHRY and CDR2 is SYGVKD. CDR3 amino acids: CAICSGLATDTQYF. The CDR3 DNA reads as TGTGCCATTTGCTCGGGACTAGCCACAGATACGCAGTATTTT.

The V gene is TRBV20-1, the J gene TRBJ2-1; D gene ambiguous. This CDR3 is 12 amino acids long. The germline CDR1 and CDR2 sequences are DFQATT and SNEGSKA (reference sequence). Trimming pared 3 bases from V and 7 bases from J, leaving 10 bases between. The CDR3 protein is CSASGTENEQFF. In DNA form, the CDR3 reads TGCAGTGCTAGTGGCACTGAAAATGAGCAGTTCTTC.

CDR3 residues: CAWTPNGVYEQYF. Written as DNA, the CDR3 is TGTGCCTGGACCCCAAACGGGGTCTACGAGCAGTACTTC. The V and J genes are TRBV30 and TRBJ2-7, with a weak D call TRBD2 (5 bases). The CDR3 loop spans 13 amino acids. Trimming left V 4 bases short and J 3 bases short, with 13 bases between. The germline gives CDR1 GTSNPN, CDR2 SVGIG (reference sequence).

This chain links TRBV4-1 with TRBJ2-7, with 8 bases that match TRBD2. After removal of 3 bases from V and 3 bases from J, the junction contained 7 bases not matched to a gene. This CDR3 has 15 amino acids. Germline loops: CDR1 MGHRA, CDR2 YSYEKL. CDR3 amino acids: CASSHPAGAVYEQYF. For the CDR3, the DNA is TGCGCCAGCAGCCATCCAGCGGGAGCCGTCTACGAGCAGTACTTC.

This clone was detected many times. This chain connects TRBV6-5 to TRBJ2-6; TRBD2 matches 14 bases. The CDR3 is made up of 16 amino acids. J gave up 8 bases and V 2 bases, and 2 bases lay outside the gene matches. CDR1 and CDR2 (germline): MNHEY, SVGAGI. The CDR3 is CASSYGTSGSSNVLTF. CDR3 nucleotides: TGTGCCAGCAGTTACGGGACTAGCGGGAGCTCCAACGTCCTGACTTTC.

The chain couples TRBV27 to TRBJ1-1; D not resolved. Trimming removed 8 bases at V and 4 bases at J, with 14 bases between. This CDR3 is 13 amino acids long. Germline CDR1 is MNHEY and CDR2 is SMNVEV (reference sequence). CDR3 sequence: CASSLGVLTEAFF. In DNA, the CDR3 is TGTGCCAGCTCCCTTGGAGTACTCACTGAAGCTTTCTTT.

J is TRBJ1-4 and V is TRBV11-2; 7 positions match TRBD1. Germline CDR1 is SGHAT and CDR2 is FQNNGV. The CDR3 covers 15 residues. The ends lost 5 bases at V and 8 bases at J; junction bases unmatched: 11. CDR3 amino acids: CASSRETGLEEKLFF. In DNA form, the CDR3 reads TGTGCCAGCAGCAGGGAGACAGGGTTGGAGGAAAAACTGTTTTTT.

The CDR3 protein is CASTHRDTLPGEAFF. The CDR3 DNA reads as TGCGCCAGCACCCACCGGGACACCCTACCCGGCGAAGCTTTCTTT. This rearrangement joins TRBV4-1 to TRBJ1-1; D perhaps matches TRBD1 (6 bases). The germline CDR1 and CDR2 sequences are MGHRA and YSYEKL. CDR3 length: 15 amino acids. V lost 7 bases to trimming and J lost 8 bases, with 23 bases between them.

The V call is TRBV28, the J call TRBJ1-2; D is ambiguous. This CDR3 is 14 amino acids long. In germline, CDR1 is MDHEN, CDR2 SYDVKM. V dropped 2 bases and J dropped 5 bases, with 12 bases sitting between them. This CDR3 reads CASSLIQEGYGYTF. Written as DNA, the CDR3 is TGTGCCAGCAGTTTAATCCAGGAGGGATATGGCTACACCTTC.

The rearrangement joins TRBV7-9 to TRBJ1-2, with 8 bases aligning to TRBD1. The CDR3 has 12 amino acids. Germline CDR1 is SEHNR and CDR2 is FQNEAQ (reference sequence). With V trimmed by 5 bases and J by 8 bases, 4 bases remained unmatched. CDR3 protein: CASSDRGLGYTF. The CDR3 DNA follows: TGTGCCAGCAGCGACAGGGGATTGGGCTACACCTTC.

The rearrangement joins TRBV9 to TRBJ1-3; a weak D match, TRBD1 (5 bases). This CDR3 has 16 residues. Per the germline V gene, CDR1 is SGDLS and CDR2 is YYNGEE. Trimming shortened V by 3 bases and J by 6 bases, and 19 bases separated the two germline ends. The CDR3 is CASSGGTGQTLNTIYF. The CDR3, as DNA: TGTGCCAGCAGCGGGGGAACCGGACAAACCCTAAACACCATATATTTT.

The chain couples TRBV5-8 to TRBJ1-2; D not resolved. The V end lost 2 bases, the J end lost 3 bases, and 5 bases lay between the germline ends. CDR3 length: 12 amino acids. Germline values: CDR1 SGHTS, CDR2 YDEGEE. The CDR3 spells CASSFRDYGYTF. The CDR3 DNA reads TGTGCCAGCAGCTTCCGTGACTATGGCTACACCTTC.

For this clone: One end of the junction fails to match germline, which may point to a read error. This chain joins TRBV6-6 and TRBJ2-1; the match to TRBD2 covers 7 bases. This CDR3 comprises 12 residues. Germline values: CDR1 MNHNY, CDR2 SVGAGI (reference sequence). The CDR3 region has the DNA TGTGCCATCGGGGGGTCCGGACTAGTCGTCGTCTTC. Protein sequence: CAIGGSGLVVVF.

The gene calls are TRBV18 and TRBJ2-2, with 7 bases matching TRBD2. The CDR3 is 17 amino acids. The V gene end was trimmed by 4 bases and the J gene end by 5 bases; junction bases not matched to a gene: 13. Germline CDR1 reads KGHSH; CDR2 reads LQKENI. CDR3 sequence: CASSQDSLPGGTGELFF. CDR3 bases: TGTGCCAGCTCACAGGACTCCCTCCCGGGAGGAACCGGGGAGCTGTTTTTT.

CDR3: CASSSPSSGNTIYF. CDR3 sequence (DNA): TGTGCCAGCAGCTCTCCTAGCTCTGGAAACACCATATATTTT. The chain recombines TRBV7-6 with TRBJ1-3; D gene ambiguous. The CDR3 extends over 14 amino acids. Trimming stripped 4 bases from V and 0 bases from J, with 7 bases between. Germline V gene sequence: CDR1 SGHVS, CDR2 FNYEAQ.

The chain uses TRBV4-1 and TRBJ2-7, with TRBD2 matching 11 bases. Germline assignment: CDR1 MGHRA and CDR2 YSYEKL. The CDR3 consists of 16 residues. V lost 3 bases and J lost 4; bases outside the gene matches: 8. The CDR3 reads CASSQLAGGGAYEQYF. For the CDR3, the DNA is TGCGCCAGCAGCCAGCTAGCGGGAGGCGGGGCTTACGAGCAGTACTTC.

This clone was counted a few times. J is TRBJ2-1 and V is TRBV5-1; a possible D gene is TRBD1 (5 bases). Trimming pared 0 bases from V and 8 bases from J, leaving 12 bases between. The CDR3 sequence is 14 residues long. The germline CDR1 and CDR2 sequences are SGHRS and YFSETQ. The CDR3 region is CASSLVQGLHEQFF. Here the CDR3 DNA reads TGCGCCAGCAGCTTGGTGCAGGGTCTCCATGAGCAGTTCTTC.

CDR3 amino acids: CASSLGASDTDTQYF. DNA for the CDR3: TGTGCCAGCAGCTTGGGGGCTAGCGACACAGATACGCAGTATTTT. V gene TRBV5-6 combines with J gene TRBJ2-3, with TRBD2 as a possible D gene (6 bases). The CDR3 runs 15 residues. Germline CDR1 reads SGHDT; CDR2 reads YYEEEE. Trimming stripped 0 bases from V and 2 bases from J, with 10 bases between. Drawing the rest from reference TRBV5-6 and TRBJ2-3, the complete variable domain is DAGVTQSPTHLIKTRGQQVTLRCSPKSGHDTVSWYQQALGQGPQFIFQYYEEEERQRGNFPDRFSGHQFPNYSSELNVNALLLGDSALYLCASSLGASDTDTQYFGPGTRLTVL.

The J gene is TRBJ2-5, the V gene TRBV7-8, with TRBD2 identical over 13 bases. Germline values: CDR1 SGHVS, CDR2 FQNEAQ. The CDR3 has 18 residues. V lost 5 bases to trimming and J lost 3 bases; unmatched junction nucleotides: 12. The CDR3 here is CASSPGLAGDPAEETQYF. In DNA, the CDR3 is TGTGCCAGCAGCCCTGGACTAGCGGGAGACCCAGCCGAAGAGACCCAGTACTTC.

J is TRBJ2-3 and V is TRBV24-1; D not resolved. There are 14 residues in the CDR3. Germline assignment: CDR1 KGHDR and CDR2 SFDVKD. V shed 9 bases and J shed 1 base, with 13 bases lying between them. CDR3 nucleotides: TGTGCCACCGCCCGGAGAACTGGCACAGATACGCAGTATTTT. Translation gives CATARRTGTDTQYF.

The J gene is TRBJ2-7, the V gene TRBV23-1; 15 bases map to TRBD2. TRBV23-1 falls under the ORF class, with uncertain function. J was trimmed by 0 bases and V by 6 bases; bases with no gene match: 9. The CDR3 sequence is 18 residues long. The CDR3 nucleotides are TGCGCCAGCAGCCCGGGGACTAGCGGGAGGCCCAGCTCCTACGAGCAGTACTTC. Protein sequence: CASSPGTSGRPSSYEQYF.

The CDR3 loop is CASSLGLADQETQYF. The CDR3 DNA is TGTGCCAGTAGCCTGGGACTAGCGGACCAAGAGACCCAGTACTTC. The rearrangement joins TRBV19 to TRBJ2-5; 11 bases are shared with TRBD2. CDR3 length: 15 amino acids. Germline loops: CDR1 LNHDA, CDR2 SQIVND (reference sequence). The junction had 3 bases not matched to a gene; V was cut back by 6 bases and J by 0 bases.